The subject of this entry is one T cell receptor (beta chain). The antigen remains undetermined. The CDR3 has 14 amino acids. The germline CDR1 and CDR2 sequences are LNHDA and SQIVND (reference sequence). TCR libraries were prepared from about 3,400 ng total RNA each. UMIs containing a 6-nucleotide sample barcode were added via template switching. From the 5' RACE reads, TCRdb lists one entry per CDR3 protein and no DNA. This sample's clone table lists 200,000 to 250,000 distinct CDR3 sequences. The record originates from a study of monozygotic twins with inflammatory bowel disease. General study findings and limits: IBD patients, compared with healthy twins, shared fewer clonotypes with others (especially with disease activity).

This TCR derives from a human donor with ulcerative colitis or Crohn's disease, or a healthy co-twin of an affected twin (not recorded which). The chain employs TRBV19 and TRBJ2-1; TCRdb returns TRBD2, unconfirmable since there is no DNA. Sequenced sample: blood. CDR3 sequence reads: CASNRDFSYNEQFF. The complete variable domain, with remaining parts taken from reference TRBV19 and TRBJ2-1, reads DGGITQSPKYLFRKEGQNVTLSCEQNLNHDAMYWYRQDPGQGLRLIYYSQIVNDFQKGDIAEGYSVSREKKESFPLTVTSAQKNPTAFYLCASNRDFSYNEQFFGPGTRLTVL.